This T cell receptor beta chain is drawn from a study of HIV-infected patients and healthy controls. Many counts were recorded for this clonotype. Its antigen is still unknown. No cell fractionation was done, so the repertoire covers all unsorted peripheral blood T cells. Donors lacked febrile or AIDS-related illness, tumors, and hepatitis B or C coinfection. The germline V gene has CDR1 WNHNN and CDR2 SYGVQD (reference sequence). The CDR3 extends over 15 amino acids. Between the trimmed V and J ends, which lost 3 bases and 2 bases, there was a span of 13 bases. Reverse transcription used 450 to 550 ng RNA and constant-region primers for alpha and beta. Alpha and beta chain libraries were made separately by chain-specific third strand synthesis with multiplexing indices. TCRdb recomputed calls from the 5' RACE reads with MiXCR, one row per CDR3 protein. In the table there are 9,500 to 15,000 distinct CDR3 sequences, 8% to 9.5% of which are singletons.

General observations from the study: HIV-associated CDR3 frequencies dropped significantly during therapy; CMV-associated ones, mostly rising, changed nonsignificantly. Compared with untreated HIV+ repertoires, healthy controls showed roughly threefold more distinct CDR3s and higher Shannon diversity.

This chain connects TRBV10-1 to TRBJ2-5; D not resolved. The source was blood, collected before antiretroviral therapy. This clonotype was obtained from an adult with HIV infection. The donor label of this sample is uncertain. In nucleotides, the CDR3 is TGCGCCAGCAGTGATGAGATCGGAAGGCAAGAGACCCAGTACTTC. This encodes CASSDEIGRQETQYF.